These T cell receptor beta chains were read from a single sample in a study of shared clonotypes between healthy human individuals. The data were produced by immunoSEQ multiplex PCR, yet TCRdb's version contains in-frame clones alone and is incomplete. The table includes about 1.4 million clones, roughly 96% detected once. Sequenced sample: naive CD4+ T cells sorted from blood. The receptors were sampled from a man aged 25-45 years in good health. The conserved cysteine and the conserved F or W are not part of the CDR3 here.

V gene: TRBV10-3; J gene: TRBJ1-5; CDR3 protein: AISGQGGNQPQH
V gene: TRBV19; J gene: TRBJ2-7; CDR3 protein: ASSRTGGGGEQY
V gene: TRBV7-9; J gene: TRBJ2-1; CDR3 protein: ASSLIDTEQF
V gene: TRBV11-2; J gene: TRBJ2-4; CDR3 protein: ASSLDGGTMPFLAKNIQY
V gene: TRBV5-5; J gene: TRBJ1-1; CDR3 protein: ASSSPRFTEAF
V gene: TRBV28; J gene: TRBJ2-5; CDR3 protein: ASSFIQETQY
V gene: TRBV7-7; J gene: TRBJ2-1; CDR3 protein: ASSSSSGSGNEQF
V gene: TRBV30; J gene: TRBJ2-3; CDR3 protein: AWSVRSTDTQY
V gene: TRBV10-3; J gene: TRBJ2-1; CDR3 protein: AISESAGRPSGVHRSSYNEQF
V gene: TRBV5-1; J gene: TRBJ2-1; CDR3 protein: ASSLSAGNEQF
V gene: TRBV15; J gene: TRBJ1-3; CDR3 protein: ATSRDRASSSGNTIY
V gene: TRBV4-3; J gene: TRBJ1-4; CDR3 protein: ASSQGQGAGEKLF
V gene: TRBV7-2; J gene: TRBJ2-7; CDR3 protein: ASSLDGASYEQY
V gene: TRBV9; J gene: TRBJ2-1; CDR3 protein: ASSESFDNEQF
V gene: TRBV14; J gene: TRBJ2-5; CDR3 protein: ASSSQVKETQY
V gene: TRBV2; J gene: TRBJ1-5; CDR3 protein: ASSDRNQPQH
V gene: TRBV7-8; J gene: TRBJ2-1; CDR3 protein: ASSLGSTSGEWREQF
V gene: TRBV7-8; J gene: TRBJ1-5; CDR3 protein: ASSLGRWGHQPQH
V gene: TRBV18; J gene: TRBJ2-1; CDR3 protein: ASSPAIAGERF
V gene: TRBV9; J gene: TRBJ1-2; CDR3 protein: ASSAGQGPYGYT
V gene: TRBV5-1; J gene: TRBJ2-1; CDR3 protein: ASSLQLADYNEQF
V gene: TRBV5-5; J gene: TRBJ2-7; CDR3 protein: ASSSIGTIYYEQY
V gene: TRBV7-7; J gene: TRBJ2-7; CDR3 protein: ASSKAGVGEQY
V gene: TRBV13; J gene: TRBJ2-6; CDR3 protein: ASSLSGSGANVLT
V gene: TRBV7-2; J gene: TRBJ2-1; CDR3 protein: ASSLASNLFAQEYNEQF
V gene: TRBV6-1; J gene: TRBJ2-7; CDR3 protein: ASSLYTGTPYEQY
V gene: TRBV6-6; J gene: TRBJ1-5; CDR3 protein: ASSYSRGEQPQH
V gene: TRBV10-2; J gene: TRBJ2-7; CDR3 protein: ASSPAGRSYEQY